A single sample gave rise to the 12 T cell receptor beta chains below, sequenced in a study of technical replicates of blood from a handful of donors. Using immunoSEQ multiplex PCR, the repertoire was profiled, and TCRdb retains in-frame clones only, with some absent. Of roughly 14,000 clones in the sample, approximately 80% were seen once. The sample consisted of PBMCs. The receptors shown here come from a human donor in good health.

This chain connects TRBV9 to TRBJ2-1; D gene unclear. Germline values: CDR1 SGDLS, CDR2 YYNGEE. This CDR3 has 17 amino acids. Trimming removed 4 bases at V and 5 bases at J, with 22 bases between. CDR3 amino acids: CASSTRRRGDANNEQFF. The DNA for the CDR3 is TGTGCCAGCAGCACCCGTAGGCGAGGAGACGCTAACAATGAGCAGTTCTTC.

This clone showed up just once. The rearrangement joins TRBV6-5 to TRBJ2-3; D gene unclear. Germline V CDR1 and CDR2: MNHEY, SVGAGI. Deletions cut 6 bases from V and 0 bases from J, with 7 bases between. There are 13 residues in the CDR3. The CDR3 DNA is TGTGCCAGCAGGGGCTATAGCACAGATACGCAGTATTTT. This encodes CASRGYSTDTQYF.

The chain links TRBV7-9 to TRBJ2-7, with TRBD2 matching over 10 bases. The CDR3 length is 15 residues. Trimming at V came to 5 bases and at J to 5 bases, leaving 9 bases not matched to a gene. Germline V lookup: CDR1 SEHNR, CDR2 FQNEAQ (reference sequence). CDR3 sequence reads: CASSITGTSDHEQYF. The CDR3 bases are TGTGCCAGCAGCATAACCGGGACTAGCGACCACGAGCAGTACTTC.

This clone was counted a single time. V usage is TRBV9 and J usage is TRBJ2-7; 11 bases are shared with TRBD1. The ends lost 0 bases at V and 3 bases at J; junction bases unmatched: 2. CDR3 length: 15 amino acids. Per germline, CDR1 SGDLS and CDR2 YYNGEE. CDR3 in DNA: TGTGCCAGCAGCGTAGTCGGGACAGGGGGCTACGAGCAGTACTTC. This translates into CASSVVGTGGYEQYF.

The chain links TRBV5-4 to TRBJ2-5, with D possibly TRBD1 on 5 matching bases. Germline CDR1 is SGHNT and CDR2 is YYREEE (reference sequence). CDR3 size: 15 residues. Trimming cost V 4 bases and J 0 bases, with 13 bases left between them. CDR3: CASSTKQEYQETQYF. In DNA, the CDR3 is TGTGCCAGCAGCACGAAACAGGAGTACCAAGAGACCCAGTACTTC. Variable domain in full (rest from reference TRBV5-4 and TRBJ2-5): ETGVTQSPTHLIKTRGQQVTLRCSSQSGHNTVSWYQQALGQGPQFIFQYYREEENGRGNFPPRFSGLQFPNYSSELNVNALELDDSALYLCASSTKQEYQETQYFGPGTRLLVL.

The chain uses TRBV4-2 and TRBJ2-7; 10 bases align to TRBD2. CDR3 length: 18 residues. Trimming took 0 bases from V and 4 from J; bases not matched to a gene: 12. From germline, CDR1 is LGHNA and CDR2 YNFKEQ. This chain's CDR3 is CASSQDLEQREGMYEQYF. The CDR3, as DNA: TGTGCCAGCAGCCAAGATCTCGAACAGCGGGAGGGCATGTACGAGCAGTACTTC.

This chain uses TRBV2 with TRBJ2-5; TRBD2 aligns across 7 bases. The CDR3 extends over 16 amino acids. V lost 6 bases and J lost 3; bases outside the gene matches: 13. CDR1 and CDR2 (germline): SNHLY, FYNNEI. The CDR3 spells CASRGVAGGTKETQYF. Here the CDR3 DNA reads TGTGCCAGCAGGGGGGTAGCGGGCGGGACTAAAGAGACCCAGTACTTC. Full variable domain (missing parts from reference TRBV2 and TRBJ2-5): EPEVTQTPSHQVTQMGQEVILRCVPISNHLYFYWYRQILGQKVEFLVSFYNNEISEKSEIFDDQFSVERPDGSNFTLKIRSTKLEDSAMYFCASRGVAGGTKETQYFGPGTRLLVL.

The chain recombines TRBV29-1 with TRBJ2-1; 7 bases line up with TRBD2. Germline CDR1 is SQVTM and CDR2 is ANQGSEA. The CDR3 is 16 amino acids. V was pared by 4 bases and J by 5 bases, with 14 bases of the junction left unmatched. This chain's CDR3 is CSVGGGKGLEHNEQFF. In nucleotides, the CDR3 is TGCAGCGTTGGGGGGGGAAAGGGACTGGAACACAATGAGCAGTTCTTC.

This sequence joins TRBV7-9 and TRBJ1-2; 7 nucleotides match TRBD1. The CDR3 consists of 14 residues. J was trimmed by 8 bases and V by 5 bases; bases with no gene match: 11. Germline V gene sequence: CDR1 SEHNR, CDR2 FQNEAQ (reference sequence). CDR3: CASSKGTEAEGYTF. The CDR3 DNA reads TGTGCCAGCAGCAAGGGGACAGAAGCGGAAGGCTACACCTTC. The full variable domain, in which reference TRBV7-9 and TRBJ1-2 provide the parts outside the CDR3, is DTGVSQNPRHKITKRGQNVTFRCDPISEHNRLYWYRQTLGQGPEFLTYFQNEAQLEKSRLLSDRFSAERPKGSFSTLEIQRTEQGDSAMYLCASSKGTEAEGYTFGSGTRLTVV.

The CDR3 nucleotides read TGTGCCAGCAGCTTAGACGGGACTAGCGGGGCTAACCACGAGCAGTACTTC. Protein sequence: CASSLDGTSGANHEQYF. The chain couples TRBV11-2 to TRBJ2-7; the match to TRBD2 covers 13 bases. CDR3 length equals 17 residues. Germline CDR1 SGHAT, CDR2 FQNNGV. The junction had 7 bases not matched to a gene; V was cut back by 0 bases and J by 5 bases.

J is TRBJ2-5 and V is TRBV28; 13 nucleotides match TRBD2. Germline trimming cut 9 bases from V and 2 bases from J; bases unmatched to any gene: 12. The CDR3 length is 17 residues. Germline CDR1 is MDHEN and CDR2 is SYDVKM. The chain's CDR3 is CASSPPGLAGRQETQYF. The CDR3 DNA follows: TGTGCCAGTAGCCCTCCGGGACTAGCGGGACGGCAAGAGACCCAGTACTTC.

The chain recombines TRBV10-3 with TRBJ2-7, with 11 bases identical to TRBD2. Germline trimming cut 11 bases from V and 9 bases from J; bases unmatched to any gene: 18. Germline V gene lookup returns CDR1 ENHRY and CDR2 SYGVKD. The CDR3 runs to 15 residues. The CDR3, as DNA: TGTGCCGTAGCCCCCAGTGGTCTAGCGGGAGGAGTGCAGTACTTC. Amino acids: CAVAPSGLAGGVQYF.